This TCR beta chain is from a study of blood T cell repertoires in COVID-19. Study processing details: Estimates of nucleated cell counts were drawn from the amplification of reference gene primers. TCRdb's table, derived via immunoSEQ multiplex PCR, lists solely in-frame clones and lacks some. The D gene and trimming were derived from the DNA, and the V and J assignments and clone size from that table. The sample records about 200,000 clones, around 94% being singletons. Trimming cost V 0 bases and J 6 bases; bases outside gene matches: 5. CDR3 length: 16 residues. CDR1 is LGHDT and CDR2 is YNNKEL in the germline V gene (reference sequence).

J is TRBJ2-2 and V is TRBV3-1 (or the pseudogene TRBV3-2), with 9 bases identical to TRBD1. The sequenced material came from peripheral blood. The receptor was isolated from a man younger than 45 with COVID-19, enrolled during active disease. The CDR3 sequence: CASSQELGQGSGELFF. CDR3 sequence (DNA): TGTGCCAGCAGCCAAGAGTTAGGACAGGGGTCCGGGGAGCTGTTTTTT.